Reported below is one TCR beta chain. Its antigen is unidentified. The CDR3 loop spans 15 amino acids. Losses at the gene ends were 6 bases for V and 6 bases for J; bases not matched to a gene: 9. Per the germline V gene, CDR1 is SNHLY and CDR2 is FYNNEI. The sample originates from a study of T cells in tuberculosis. Broader study findings: Using the GMM-specific repertoire gave about 87% accuracy versus 60% to 70% with motifs.

The assay was immunoSEQ multiplex PCR, and TCRdb's table has in-frame clones only and misses some. The sample carries 30,000 to 40,000 clones, 97% recorded once. The sequenced material came from PBMCs. The clonotype originates from a donor aged 10-35 years with latent tuberculosis or without tuberculosis infection. V gene TRBV2 combines with J gene TRBJ2-1; 9 bases agree with TRBD1. CDR3 DNA sequence: TGTGCCAGCAGCAACAGGGGGCGGGATCCCAATGAGCAGTTCTTC. The encoded protein is CASSNRGRDPNEQFF. The complete variable domain, with remaining parts taken from reference TRBV2 and TRBJ2-1, reads EPEVTQTPSHQVTQMGQEVILRCVPISNHLYFYWYRQILGQKVEFLVSFYNNEISEKSEIFDDQFSVERPDGSNFTLKIRSTKLEDSAMYFCASSNRGRDPNEQFFGPGTRLTVL.